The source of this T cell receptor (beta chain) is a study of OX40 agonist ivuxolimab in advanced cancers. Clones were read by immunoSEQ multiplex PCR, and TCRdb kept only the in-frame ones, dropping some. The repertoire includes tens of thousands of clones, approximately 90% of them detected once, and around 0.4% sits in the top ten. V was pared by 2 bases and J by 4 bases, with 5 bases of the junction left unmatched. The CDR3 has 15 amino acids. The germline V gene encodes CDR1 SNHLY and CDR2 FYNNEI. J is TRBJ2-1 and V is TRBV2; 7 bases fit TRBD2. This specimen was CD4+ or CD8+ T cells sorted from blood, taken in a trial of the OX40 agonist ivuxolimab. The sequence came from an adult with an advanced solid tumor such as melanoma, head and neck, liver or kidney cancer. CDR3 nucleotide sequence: TGTGCCAGCAGTGAACGGGGGAGGGCTTACAATGAGCAGTTCTTC. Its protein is CASSERGRAYNEQFF.